The 5 T cell receptor beta chains below were found in one sample sequenced in a study of immune evolution from preneoplasia to lung adenocarcinoma (dated by TCRdb to about 2021). The library was generated by the immunoSEQ multiplex PCR assay. TCRdb retrieved this table from immuneACCESS and kept in-frame rearrangements only. Not all clones are present; in checked studies, unresolved V genes account for under half, and no reason is known for the remainder. The sample records fewer than 11,000 clones, approximately 80% of which are singletons. Jointly, the top ten make up 4% to 5.5% of the sample. The specimen was FFPE minimally invasive lung adenocarcinoma tissue. The cell subset or site label on this specimen signifies: micro-invasive lung adenocarcinoma (MIA). These receptors were taken from a person aged 65-85 years with lung adenocarcinoma.

With respect to this clone: The junction does not match germline at one end; this may be a read error. The gene calls are TRBV4-1 and TRBJ1-5, with 7 bases aligning to TRBD1. Germline CDR1 reads MGHRA; CDR2 reads YSYEKL. This CDR3 comprises 16 residues. The CDR3 spells CVSSPNGGGFGQPQHF. Here the CDR3 DNA reads TGCGTCAGCAGCCCTAATGGAGGGGGCTTCGGTCAGCCCCAGCATTTT.

The chain recombines TRBV6-1 with TRBJ1-1, with TRBD1 as a possible D gene (5 bases). V was trimmed by 0 bases and J by 5 bases, leaving 16 bases between them. Germline-derived CDR1 and CDR2 are MNHNS and SASEGT. The CDR3 covers 16 residues. This chain's CDR3 is CASSEAAQGGRTEAFF. The CDR3 DNA is TGTGCCAGCAGTGAAGCGGCGCAGGGAGGACGAACTGAAGCTTTCTTT.

This clone was seen just once. The chain carries TRBV2 and TRBJ2-2; no reliable D call. CDR1 and CDR2 from the germline V gene are SNHLY and FYNNEI. Trimming shortened V by 3 bases and J by 2 bases, and 16 bases separated the two germline ends. The CDR3 is 17 residues long. The CDR3 DNA follows: TGTGCCAGCAGTGATCCTGGGCCCGTCTTCAACACCGGGGAGCTGTTTTTT. Translated, it gives CASSDPGPVFNTGELFF.

The rearrangement joins TRBV18 to TRBJ1-2, with a weak D call TRBD1 (5 bases). CDR1 is KGHSH, CDR2 LQKENI, per germline. CDR3 length: 15 amino acids. V lost 0 bases to trimming and J lost 2 bases, with 10 bases between them. The CDR3 is CASSPPRGLNYGYTF. For the CDR3, the DNA is TGTGCCAGCTCACCACCGAGGGGATTAAACTATGGCTACACCTTC.

This chain connects TRBV5-1 to TRBJ1-2, with TRBD1 matching 9 bases. Germline-derived CDR1 and CDR2 are SGHRS and YFSETQ. The J segment lost 4 bases and the V segment lost 2 bases, leaving 3 bases of the junction unmatched. This CDR3 contains 14 residues. The chain's CDR3 is CASSFDRGGYGYTF. CDR3 nucleotides: TGCGCCAGCAGCTTCGACAGGGGGGGCTATGGCTACACCTTC.